The clone carrying this T cell receptor beta chain was seen at least ten times. Germline-derived CDR1 and CDR2 are MNHEY and SMNVEV (reference sequence). The CDR3 covers 14 residues. The V end lost 4 bases, the J end lost 12 bases, and 20 bases lay between the germline ends. The sample belongs to a study of blood T cells in healthy people across ages. Study context: For every two T cells, template switching captured about one barcoded beta molecule.

A second PCR of about 7 to 12 cycles used a sample-barcoded 5' primer and a J-beta primer mix. TCRdb re-called the 5' RACE reads through MiXCR, storing one row per CDR3 protein. The table includes over 550,000 distinct CDR3 sequences, 25% to 30% detected once. The V and J genes are TRBV27 and TRBJ2-3; D perhaps matches TRBD1 (5 bases). This sequence originates from an elderly woman in good health. The sample taken for sequencing was blood. The CDR3 region is CASSYQGILIPQYF. Here the CDR3 DNA reads TGTGCCAGCAGTTATCAGGGAATACTTATCCCCCAGTATTTT.